A single sample gave rise to the 20 T cell receptor beta chains below, sequenced in a study of PD-L1 blockade in urothelial cancer (dated by TCRdb to about 2017). Sample time point, as interpreted from the label and publication: peripheral blood 6 weeks after treatment start. Libraries were prepared through the immunoSEQ multiplex PCR assay. Not all clones reach the TCRdb copy of this immuneACCESS table, which keeps in-frame sequences only. Checked studies attribute under half of the gap to unresolved V genes and leave the rest unexplained. Recorded for this sample are 45,000 to 60,000 clones; more than 70% of them occurred a single time. Of the sample, 2% to 3% falls within the top ten clones. The source material was PBMCs, sampled around atezolizumab (anti-PD-L1) treatment. The receptors stem from a man in his fifties or sixties with urothelial cancer.

The rearrangement uses TRBV10-2 and TRBJ1-2, with D maybe TRBD1 (6 bases). V lost 3 bases and J 0 bases, leaving 23 bases between the germline ends. In germline, CDR1 is WSHSY, CDR2 SAAADI. The CDR3 has 19 amino acids. CDR3 in DNA: TGCGCCAGCAGTGAAGTAGGCAGGGGTCTTATATTCCCTAACTATGGCTACACCTTC. It specifies CASSEVGRGLIFPNYGYTF.

The J gene is TRBJ2-7, the V gene TRBV19; 7 bases are shared with TRBD1. Trimming removed 3 bases from V and 6 bases from J; junction bases left unmatched: 11. Germline values: CDR1 LNHDA, CDR2 SQIVND (reference sequence). The CDR3 runs to 15 residues. CDR3 sequence reads: CASSIVSQGNGEQYF. The CDR3 nucleotides read TGTGCCAGTAGTATCGTATCACAGGGGAACGGCGAGCAGTACTTC.

The chain employs TRBV18 and TRBJ2-5, with a possible D match to TRBD1 (5 bases). Per the germline V gene, CDR1 is KGHSH and CDR2 is LQKENI. The V end was cut by 3 bases, the J end by 4 bases, with 9 bases between. The CDR3 is 13 amino acids. The CDR3 coding sequence is TGTGCCAGCTCACCTTCCAGGGCAGAGACCCAGTACTTC. Its translation is CASSPSRAETQYF.

This chain connects TRBV6-1 to TRBJ1-1, with D possibly matching TRBD1 (5 bases). Germline lookup yields CDR1 MNHNS and CDR2 SASEGT. The germline V and J ends were trimmed by 7 bases and 1 base, with 16 bases remaining between them. The CDR3 has 15 amino acids. The CDR3 spells CASTTLGRRNTEAFF. CDR3 coding DNA: TGTGCCAGCACCACGTTGGGGCGTCGGAACACTGAAGCTTTCTTT.

The chain carries TRBV7-8 and TRBJ1-3; D possibly corresponds to TRBD1 (6 bases). CDR1 and CDR2 (germline): SGHVS, FQNEAQ. Trimming pared 6 bases from V and 0 bases from J, leaving 9 bases between. This CDR3 contains 14 residues. The CDR3 bases are TGTGCCAGCAGTACAGGGTACTCTGGAAACACCATATATTTT. It specifies CASSTGYSGNTIYF.

This clone was detected only once. The V and J genes are TRBV6-5 and TRBJ1-2; TRBD1 agrees at 9 bases. Looked up from germline, CDR1 is MNHEY and CDR2 is SVGAGI. This CDR3 is built from 16 residues. V shed 3 bases and J 0 bases; nucleotides not matched to a gene: 5. CDR3 amino acids: CASSYRDRVTNYGYTF. DNA of the CDR3: TGTGCCAGCAGTTATCGGGACAGGGTCACTAACTATGGCTACACCTTC.

This sequence joins TRBV27 and TRBJ1-1; D unclear. The CDR3 length is 14 residues. Trimming left V 2 bases short and J 4 bases short, with 11 bases between. Germline lookup yields CDR1 MNHEY and CDR2 SMNVEV (reference sequence). The chain's CDR3 is CASSLKHSSTEAFF. The CDR3 DNA reads TGTGCCAGCAGTTTAAAACACAGCTCCACTGAAGCTTTCTTT.

The chain has TRBV29-1 and TRBJ2-2; 7 bases map to TRBD1. The V segment lost 4 bases and the J segment 6 bases; nucleotides outside the gene matches: 2. In germline, CDR1 is SQVTM, CDR2 ANQGSEA. CDR3 length: 12 amino acids. The CDR3 DNA reads TGCAGCGTTGGAACAGGGGCCGGGGAGCTGTTTTTT. This gives the protein CSVGTGAGELFF.

This chain connects TRBV18 to TRBJ2-7; 9 bases match TRBD1. Germline CDR1 KGHSH, CDR2 LQKENI. J gave up 6 bases and V 3 bases, and 9 bases lay outside the gene matches. The CDR3 runs to 15 residues. CDR3 loop: CASSPGTGSEGEQYF. DNA for the CDR3: TGTGCCAGCTCACCCGGGACAGGGTCCGAAGGCGAGCAGTACTTC.

With regard to this clone: Other DNA sequences in this sample translate to the same CDR3. The chain couples TRBV27 to TRBJ2-7; tentatively, D is TRBD2 (5 bases). The V gene lost 4 bases and the J gene lost 2 bases, with 9 bases spanning the gap. CDR3 length equals 13 residues. Germline V lookup: CDR1 MNHEY, CDR2 SMNVEV (reference sequence). CDR3 DNA sequence: TGTGCCAGCAGTTACGGGATCCCCTACGAGCAGTACTTC. Protein sequence: CASSYGIPYEQYF.

V is TRBV19 and J is TRBJ1-1, with D unclear. V was shortened by 4 bases and J by 5 bases, with 20 bases between the two germline ends. Germline CDR1 reads LNHDA; CDR2 reads SQIVND (reference sequence). The CDR3 extends over 16 amino acids. CDR3 protein: CASSKVAGSVQTEAFF. CDR3 sequence (DNA): TGTGCCAGTAGTAAGGTAGCGGGGTCTGTACAAACTGAAGCTTTCTTT. Supplemented by reference TRBV19 and TRBJ1-1, the full variable domain reads DGGITQSPKYLFRKEGQNVTLSCEQNLNHDAMYWYRQDPGQGLRLIYYSQIVNDFQKGDIAEGYSVSREKKESFPLTVTSAQKNPTAFYLCASSKVAGSVQTEAFFGQGTRLTVV.

V and J are TRBV7-9 and TRBJ1-2; 7 positions match TRBD1. Trimming removed 5 bases from V and 2 bases from J; junction bases left unmatched: 5. The V gene's germline CDR1 is SEHNR and CDR2 FQNEAQ (reference sequence). This CDR3 region has 14 residues. CDR3 DNA sequence: TGTGCCAGCAGCCGTTCACAGGGGAACTATGGCTACACCTTC. This sequence encodes CASSRSQGNYGYTF.

J is TRBJ2-1 and V is TRBV19; tentative D call: TRBD2 (7 bases). The CDR3 has 14 residues. CDR1 is LNHDA and CDR2 is SQIVND in the germline V gene (reference sequence). Trimming took off 7 bases at V and 3 bases at J, with 13 bases between the two ends. In DNA, the CDR3 is TGTGCCAGTAAGGGCGGGGGCGACTACAATGAGCAGTTCTTC. As protein: CASKGGGDYNEQFF.

This chain joins TRBV5-6 and TRBJ2-5; 13 nucleotides align to TRBD2. CDR1 is SGHDT and CDR2 is YYEEEE in the germline V gene. The CDR3 contains 14 residues. Trimming cost V 4 bases and J 5 bases; bases outside gene matches: 2. This CDR3 is CASSPTSGGETQYF. CDR3 in DNA: TGTGCCAGCAGCCCGACTAGCGGGGGGGAGACCCAGTACTTC. Full variable domain (outside the CDR3, taken from reference TRBV5-6 and TRBJ2-5): DAGVTQSPTHLIKTRGQQVTLRCSPKSGHDTVSWYQQALGQGPQFIFQYYEEEERQRGNFPDRFSGHQFPNYSSELNVNALLLGDSALYLCASSPTSGGETQYFGPGTRLLVL.

The sample holds a few counts of this clone. The V and J genes are TRBV9 and TRBJ2-1; TRBD2 agrees at 10 bases. V shed 3 bases and J 4 bases; nucleotides not matched to a gene: 4. The CDR3 covers 15 residues. Per the germline V gene, CDR1 is SGDLS and CDR2 is YYNGEE. Here the CDR3 DNA reads TGTGCCAGCAGCGCGAGCGGGGGGGGATACAATGAGCAGTTCTTC. Protein: CASSASGGGYNEQFF.

The V gene is TRBV4-3, the J gene TRBJ1-3, with no clear D. The CDR3 consists of 13 residues. The germline CDR1 and CDR2 sequences are LGHNA and YSLEER. Trimming stripped 2 bases from V and 4 bases from J, with 6 bases between. CDR3 in DNA: TGCGCCAGCAGCCAACAAGCCGGAAACACCATATATTTT. This encodes CASSQQAGNTIYF.

The rearrangement joins TRBV28 to TRBJ1-2, with D perhaps TRBD1 (6 bases). Germline V lookup: CDR1 MDHEN, CDR2 SYDVKM. V gave up 6 bases and J gave up 6 bases, with 14 bases separating them. The CDR3 has 13 residues. CDR3 loop: CASSTDRSNGYTF. The CDR3 region has the DNA TGTGCCAGCAGCACGGACAGATCCAATGGCTACACCTTC.

V and J are TRBV7-2 and TRBJ2-7, with a tentative D call TRBD2 (5 bases). Germline V gene data show CDR1 as SGHTA and CDR2 as FQGNSA. The CDR3 is made up of 16 amino acids. The V end was cut by 1 base, the J end by 2 bases, with 15 bases between. CDR3 residues: CASSLEEASRPYEQYF. The CDR3 DNA sequence: TGTGCCAGCAGCTTAGAGGAGGCCTCCAGGCCCTACGAGCAGTACTTC.

The chain recombines TRBV27 with TRBJ1-1, with TRBD1 matching over 9 bases. V lost 5 bases to trimming and J lost 5 bases; unmatched junction nucleotides: 9. The CDR3 sequence is 15 residues long. Germline CDR1 and CDR2: MNHEY and SMNVEV (reference sequence). The CDR3 region is CASSPFRDRVTEAFF. The CDR3 region has the DNA TGTGCCAGCAGTCCCTTCAGGGACAGGGTAACTGAAGCTTTCTTT.

The chain uses TRBV28 and TRBJ2-6; tentative D call: TRBD2 (5 bases). Per the germline V gene, CDR1 is MDHEN and CDR2 is SYDVKM. V shed 5 bases and J shed 2 bases, with 10 bases lying between them. CDR3 size: 15 residues. The CDR3 sequence is CASSHPGAGANVLTF. CDR3 bases: TGTGCCAGCAGTCACCCCGGGGCTGGGGCCAACGTCCTGACTTTC.